The following is a TCR beta chain sequence with its context. The entirety of the isolated RNA underwent reverse transcription, so expressed TCRB transcripts were sequenced. Here immunoSEQ multiplex PCR was the method, and the copy in TCRdb shows in-frame clones only, minus some. There are 150,000 to 180,000 clones in the sample; over 7.5% occur only once, and nearly 0.65% lies in the top ten. These data come from a study of beta chain features in type 1 diabetes. Trimming left V 0 bases short and J 0 bases short, with 3 bases between. This CDR3 has 15 amino acids. The V gene's germline CDR1 is LGHNA and CDR2 YSLEER.

The chain combines TRBV4-3 with TRBJ1-6, with D uncertain. Sequencing input: central memory CD4+ T cells from blood. This TCR derives from a man between 18 and 35 years old in good health. CDR3 sequence: CASSQDSSYNSPLHF. In nucleotides, the CDR3 is TGCGCCAGCAGCCAAGATAGCTCCTATAATTCACCCCTCCACTTT.